The clone carrying this T cell receptor beta chain was recorded a few times. Its cognate antigen is unknown. The data stem from a study of naive and memory T cell subsets. Study-level points and caveats: The RNA method is potentially sensitive to activation and differentiation changes.

Amplification of ligated cDNA took four PCR rounds with SP2 and nested alpha and beta constant primers. Reverse transcription of blood and skin TCR RNA was primed at alpha and beta constant regions. TCRdb re-called the 5' RACE reads with MiXCR, one entry per CDR3 protein. The table lists tens of thousands of distinct CDR3 sequences, around 8% of them singletons. The library had UMIs added by 3' ligation of an oligonucleotide to TCR cDNA. V was trimmed by 1 base and J by 2 bases, leaving 9 bases between them. The V gene's germline CDR1 is SQVTM and CDR2 ANQGSEA. The CDR3 is made up of 13 amino acids. The J gene is TRBJ2-7, the V gene TRBV29-1; unclear D gene. The receptor's source is a female donor in good health. The CDR3 is CSVEVAGTYEQYF. The CDR3 DNA reads as TGCAGCGTTGAAGTGGCCGGTACCTACGAGCAGTACTTC.